One sample yielded the 5 T cell receptor beta chains listed below, sequenced in a study of blood T cell repertoires in COVID-19. The assay was immunoSEQ multiplex PCR, and TCRdb's table has in-frame clones only and misses some. There are roughly 71,000 clones in the sample; nearly 90% occur only once, and roughly 30% lies in the top ten. Sequencing used peripheral blood. These receptors came from a man between 50 and 59 years old with acute or convalescent COVID-19.

This chain connects TRBV6-5 to TRBJ1-6, with 7 bases aligning to TRBD1. With 0 bases clipped from V and 14 bases from J, the junction kept 7 bases outside the gene matches. The CDR3 loop spans 14 amino acids. Germline CDR1 MNHEY, CDR2 SVGAGI. CDR3 nucleotides: TGTGCCAGCAGTTACTCGAGGGGACAGATGGCCCTCCACTTT. As protein: CASSYSRGQMALHF.

This clone was seen only once. The rearrangement joins TRBV10-1 to TRBJ2-7; D is undetermined. In germline, CDR1 is WNHNN, CDR2 SYGVQD (reference sequence). V was shortened by 8 bases and J by 3 bases, with 17 bases between the two germline ends. This CDR3 region has 14 residues. The chain's CDR3 is CASPDRVQVYEQYF. The CDR3 DNA reads as TGCGCCAGCCCCGATCGAGTCCAGGTCTACGAGCAGTACTTC.

In its sample, this clone was seen once. The chain uses TRBV6-1 and TRBJ2-5; possibly TRBD1 for D (7 bases). Germline loops: CDR1 MNHNS, CDR2 SASEGT. Trimming stripped 4 bases from V and 4 bases from J, with 19 bases between. This CDR3 contains 16 residues. The CDR3 sequence is CASSGRQGGGGETQYF. The CDR3 DNA reads as TGTGCCAGCAGTGGTCGACAGGGAGGTGGTGGAGAGACCCAGTACTTC.

CDR3 amino acids: CAISDRDRDDSGNTIYF. In DNA form, the CDR3 reads TGTGCCATCAGTGACCGCGACAGGGACGACTCTGGAAACACCATATATTTT. The chain couples TRBV10-3 to TRBJ1-3, with 7 bases matching TRBD1. Germline trimming cut 3 bases from V and 0 bases from J; bases unmatched to any gene: 8. CDR1 is ENHRY, CDR2 SYGVKD, per germline. The CDR3 contains 17 residues.

The chain uses TRBV11-2 and TRBJ1-3, with 7 nucleotides matching TRBD1. CDR3 size: 15 residues. CDR1 SGHAT and CDR2 FQNNGV come from the germline V gene. The trim removed 5 bases at V and 0 bases at J, leaving 4 bases unmatched. The DNA for the CDR3 is TGTGCCAGCAGCGAACAGGGGACCTCTGGAAACACCATATATTTT. Its translation: CASSEQGTSGNTIYF. Supplemented by reference TRBV11-2 and TRBJ1-3, the full variable domain reads EAGVAQSPRYKIIEKRQSVAFWCNPISGHATLYWYQQILGQGPKLLIQFQNNGVVDDSQLPKDRFSAERLKGVDSTLKIQPAKLEDSAVYLCASSEQGTSGNTIYFGEGSWLTVV.